This note documents a single T cell receptor beta chain sequence. The antigen remains unidentified. The time point is: cycle 4 day 1 (C4D1), after six to seven weeks of nivolumab. Relapses following autologous stem cell transplantation were seen in all patients, with brentuximab vedotin exposure varying. The V end was cut by 1 base, the J end by 8 bases, with 9 bases between. Looked up from germline, CDR1 is SGHDT and CDR2 is YYEEEE. This CDR3 region has 12 residues. These data originate in a study of PD-1 blockade in classical Hodgkin lymphoma. Study context: Patients were dosed intravenously with nivolumab at 3 mg/kg every 2 weeks. Findings and caveats of the study: Factors driving the repertoire differences, possibly disease activity or prior therapy, remain undefined. Patients starting nivolumab under 1 year after ASCT were excluded.

TCRdb's copy holds only in-frame clones and misses some; the assay was immunoSEQ multiplex PCR. This table has about 90,000 clones, around 80% appearing once. This clonotype was sampled from a human donor with classical Hodgkin lymphoma. The input for sequencing was peripheral blood mononuclear cells (PBMCs), taken before the fourth cycle of nivolumab. The V gene is TRBV5-6, the J gene TRBJ1-1; D is unresolved. CDR3: CASSLRSGEAFF. The CDR3 nucleotides read TGTGCCAGCAGCTTGAGGAGCGGCGAAGCTTTCTTT.